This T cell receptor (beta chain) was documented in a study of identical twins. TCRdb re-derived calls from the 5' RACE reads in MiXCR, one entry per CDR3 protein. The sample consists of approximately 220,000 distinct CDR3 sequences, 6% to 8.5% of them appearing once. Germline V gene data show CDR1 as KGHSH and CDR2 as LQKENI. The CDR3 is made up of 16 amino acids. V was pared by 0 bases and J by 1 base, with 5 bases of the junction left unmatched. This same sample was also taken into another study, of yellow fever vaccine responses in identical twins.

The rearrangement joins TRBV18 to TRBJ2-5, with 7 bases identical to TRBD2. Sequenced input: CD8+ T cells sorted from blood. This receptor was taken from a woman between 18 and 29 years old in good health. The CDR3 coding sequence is TGTGCCAGCTCACCACCCCCTCTAGCGGCCCAAGAGACCCAGTACTTC. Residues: CASSPPPLAAQETQYF.